The T cell receptor (beta chain) under discussion was sequenced for a study of blood T cell repertoires in COVID-19. About the study: Spain, Italy and the United States supplied samples that represented acute and convalescent COVID-19. The analysed material was cDNA or gDNA that came from T cells, B-cell-depleted T cells, or PBMCs.

Authors' analysis steps: Amplifying reference gene primers gave estimates of nucleated cell counts. TCRdb's copy holds only in-frame clones and misses some; the assay was immunoSEQ multiplex PCR. The V and J calls and clone size are taken from that table; D and trimming were inferred from the DNA. The sample holds under 250,000 clones, approximately 83% seen once. Between the trimmed V and J ends, which lost 3 bases and 5 bases, there was a span of 13 bases. The germline V gene has CDR1 KGHSH and CDR2 LQKENI. The CDR3 is 14 amino acids. This chain uses TRBV18 with TRBJ1-1; perhaps TRBD1 as D (6 bases). The TCR was taken from a man aged 40-49 years with acute or convalescent COVID-19. The sample was peripheral blood. CDR3 nucleotide sequence: TGTGCCAGCTCACCGTCGAGGGGGGGGACTGAAGCTTTCTTT. It codes for CASSPSRGGTEAFF.